This T cell receptor (beta chain) was recovered during a study of blood T cells in healthy people across ages. With a J-beta primer mix and a sample-barcoded 5' primer, a second PCR ran 7 to 11 cycles. TCRdb analysed the 5' RACE reads with MiXCR anew, one entry per CDR3 protein. The table has about 800,000 distinct CDR3 sequences, 46% seen once. Regarding the study as a whole: Strong correlation was found linking TCR beta diversity to naive T cell percentage. A roughly linear fall in TCR beta diversity per million T cells was seen with increasing age.

Note on this clonotype: Its specificity is not known.

Germline assignment: CDR1 DFQATT and CDR2 SNEGSKA (reference sequence). The V end lost 3 bases, the J end lost 5 bases, and 16 bases lay between the germline ends. CDR3 size: 14 residues. Sample: blood. The sequence derives from a man older than 75 in good health. The gene calls are TRBV20-1 and TRBJ2-5; possibly TRBD1 or TRBD2 for D (5 bases each). The CDR3 reads CSARTPGQDETQYF. The CDR3 DNA sequence: TGCAGTGCTAGGACCCCGGGGCAGGACGAGACCCAGTACTTC.